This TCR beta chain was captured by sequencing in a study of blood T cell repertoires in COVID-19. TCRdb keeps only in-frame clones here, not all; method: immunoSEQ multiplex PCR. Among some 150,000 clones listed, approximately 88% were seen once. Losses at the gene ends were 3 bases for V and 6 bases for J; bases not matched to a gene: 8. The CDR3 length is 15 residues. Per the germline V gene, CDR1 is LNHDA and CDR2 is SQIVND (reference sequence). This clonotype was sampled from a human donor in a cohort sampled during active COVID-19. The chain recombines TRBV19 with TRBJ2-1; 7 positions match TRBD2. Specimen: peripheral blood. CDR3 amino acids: CASSIVAGAGNEQFF. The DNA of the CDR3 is TGTGCCAGTAGTATCGTTGCGGGAGCGGGCAATGAGCAGTTCTTC.